This is a list of T cell receptor beta chains from one sample in a study of blood T cell repertoires in COVID-19. Libraries were prepared by immunoSEQ multiplex PCR; TCRdb keeps only in-frame clonotypes and omits some of them. The table has more than 85,000 clones, 86% seen once. Sequenced input: PBMCs or T cells enriched from blood (not recorded which). These receptors came from a woman aged 50 to 65 who had recovered from COVID-19. CDR3s include the opening cysteine and the closing phenylalanine or tryptophan. D genes are given only for firm matches. The size field is filled for only some rows; it gives once, few, many or a size class.

D gene: TRBD2; V gene: TRBV9; J gene: TRBJ2-1; clone size: -; CDR3 DNA: TGTGCCAGCAGCGGAAAAGCGGGGGGGCTTTTAAGCTCCTACAATGAGCAGTTCTTC; CDR3 protein: CASSGKAGGLLSSYNEQFF
D gene: TRBD2; V gene: TRBV7-3; J gene: TRBJ2-7; clone size: -; CDR3 DNA: TGTGCCAGCAGCTTACAAGGGACTAGCTCCGAGCAGTACTTC; CDR3 protein: CASSLQGTSSEQYF
D gene: -; V gene: TRBV30; J gene: TRBJ1-2; clone size: -; CDR3 DNA: TGTGCCTGGAGTTTGAGGGCAGACTATGGCTACACCTTC; CDR3 protein: CAWSLRADYGYTF
D gene: -; V gene: TRBV28; J gene: TRBJ1-5; clone size: -; CDR3 DNA: TGTGCCAGCAGTCCCAAGACCGTTGGGCGCCAGCCCCAGCATTTT; CDR3 protein: CASSPKTVGRQPQHF
D gene: -; V gene: TRBV28; J gene: TRBJ2-3; clone size: -; CDR3 DNA: TGTGCCAGCTCAATACGGAGGACAGATACGCAGTATTTT; CDR3 protein: CASSIRRTDTQYF
D gene: -; V gene: TRBV9; J gene: TRBJ2-3; clone size: -; CDR3 DNA: TGTGCCAGCAGCCTCGGAGGGGCGGGGGCGCGAAATACGCAGTATTTT; CDR3 protein: CASSLGGAGARNTQYF
D gene: -; V gene: TRBV6-5; J gene: TRBJ1-5; clone size: -; CDR3 DNA: TGTGCCAGCACCCCCCTGGGCAGCAATCAGCCCCAGCATTTT; CDR3 protein: CASTPLGSNQPQHF
D gene: TRBD1; V gene: TRBV5-4; J gene: TRBJ1-5; clone size: -; CDR3 DNA: TGTGCCAGCAGCTTCGCCCGGGACAGGGGGCGCTGGAATCAGCCCCAGCATTTT; CDR3 protein: CASSFARDRGRWNQPQHF
D gene: TRBD1; V gene: TRBV7-8; J gene: TRBJ1-4; clone size: -; CDR3 DNA: TGTGCCAGCAGCTTAGTTCCATCGACAGGGATAGGTGAAAAACTGTTTTTT; CDR3 protein: CASSLVPSTGIGEKLFF
D gene: TRBD1; V gene: TRBV6-5; J gene: TRBJ2-5; clone size: -; CDR3 DNA: TGTGCCAGCCGTAAGACGTGGGACAGTGCGCAGACCCAGTACTTC; CDR3 protein: CASRKTWDSAQTQYF
D gene: TRBD2; V gene: TRBV5-1; J gene: TRBJ2-1; clone size: -; CDR3 DNA: TGCGCCAGCAGCTCGAGGGCGGGAGTAGGGTCCTACAATGAGCAGTTCTTC; CDR3 protein: CASSSRAGVGSYNEQFF
D gene: -; V gene: TRBV14; J gene: TRBJ1-2; clone size: -; CDR3 DNA: TGTGCCAGCTGCCCTAAGTTGGGCCGCTATGGCTACACCTTC; CDR3 protein: CASCPKLGRYGYTF
D gene: TRBD1; V gene: TRBV6-5; J gene: TRBJ2-3; clone size: -; CDR3 DNA: TGTGCCAGCAGGTATACAGGGGGAGATACGCAGTATTTT; CDR3 protein: CASRYTGGDTQYF
D gene: TRBD1; V gene: TRBV28; J gene: TRBJ2-6; clone size: once; CDR3 DNA: TGTGCCAGCAGTGGCGGACAGGCTGGGGCCAACGTCCTGACTTTC; CDR3 protein: CASSGGQAGANVLTF
D gene: -; V gene: TRBV12-3/TRBV12-4; J gene: TRBJ2-3; clone size: -; CDR3 DNA: TGTGCCAGCAACGGGGGTGCAGATACGCAGTATTTT; CDR3 protein: CASNGGADTQYF
D gene: TRBD1; V gene: TRBV5-4; J gene: TRBJ2-2; clone size: -; CDR3 DNA: TGTGCCAGCAGCCCGGGACAGGGGGCTGCCGGGGAGCTGTTTTTT; CDR3 protein: CASSPGQGAAGELFF
D gene: -; V gene: TRBV5-1; J gene: TRBJ1-1; clone size: -; CDR3 DNA: TGCGCCAGCAGCGTTGGGAGGGGGAGATCGAACACTGAAGCTTTCTTT; CDR3 protein: CASSVGRGRSNTEAFF
D gene: TRBD1; V gene: TRBV7-6; J gene: TRBJ1-3; clone size: -; CDR3 DNA: TGTGCCAGCAGCTTAACCGGGACAGGAAACTCTGGAAACACCATATATTTT; CDR3 protein: CASSLTGTGNSGNTIYF
D gene: -; V gene: TRBV3-1/TRBV3-2; J gene: TRBJ1-2; clone size: -; CDR3 DNA: TGTGCCAGCAGCCAGGACACACCGAGGGGCTACACCTTC; CDR3 protein: CASSQDTPRGYTF
D gene: -; V gene: TRBV19; J gene: TRBJ1-1; clone size: -; CDR3 DNA: TGTGCCAGTAATAGTCTTAACCGGGGTCGTGAAGCTTTCTTT; CDR3 protein: CASNSLNRGREAFF
D gene: TRBD2; V gene: TRBV7-3; J gene: TRBJ2-1; clone size: -; CDR3 DNA: TGTGCCAGCAGCTTCCAAAGCGGGAGCTCCTACAATGAGCAGTTCTTC; CDR3 protein: CASSFQSGSSYNEQFF
D gene: TRBD2; V gene: TRBV28; J gene: TRBJ2-1; clone size: -; CDR3 DNA: TGTGCCAGCAGTTTGTGGGGGGGCTCCTACAATGAGCAGTTCTTC; CDR3 protein: CASSLWGGSYNEQFF
D gene: TRBD1; V gene: TRBV9; J gene: TRBJ2-5; clone size: once; CDR3 DNA: TGTGCCAGCAGCGTCCAACAGGGGGCGGATGGGACCCAGTACTTC; CDR3 protein: CASSVQQGADGTQYF
D gene: -; V gene: TRBV20-1; J gene: TRBJ1-4; clone size: -; CDR3 DNA: TGCAGTGCTAGTCAGGGGACGGGGGAAAAACTGTTTTTT; CDR3 protein: CSASQGTGEKLFF
D gene: -; V gene: TRBV7-9; J gene: TRBJ2-3; clone size: -; CDR3 DNA: TGTGCCAGCAGCAGGGGGGCAGGGGGCACAGATACGCAGTATTTT; CDR3 protein: CASSRGAGGTDTQYF
D gene: -; V gene: TRBV30; J gene: TRBJ1-5; clone size: -; CDR3 DNA: TGTGCCTGGGGGGACGGTGGAGGGCCCCAGCATTTT; CDR3 protein: CAWGDGGGPQHF
D gene: TRBD2; V gene: TRBV19; J gene: TRBJ2-7; clone size: -; CDR3 DNA: TGTGCCAGTTCGGGCAGGGTTGTGACTAGCGGTGCCTACGAGCAGTACTTC; CDR3 protein: CASSGRVVTSGAYEQYF